This is a list of T cell receptor beta chains from one sample in a study of blood T cell repertoires in COVID-19. TCRdb keeps only in-frame clones here, not all; method: immunoSEQ multiplex PCR. The sample has approximately 97,000 clones, 80% to 90% seen once. Input material: peripheral blood. The receptors derive from a human donor in a cohort sampled during active COVID-19. The CDR3 runs from the conserved cysteine through the conserved F or W. Each record gives: D gene, J gene, V gene, clone size, CDR3 protein, CDR3 DNA. D genes are given only for firm matches. A clone size is listed for some rows: how often the clone was seen (once, few, many), or a class if it is expanded.

.	TRBJ2-7	TRBV21-1	.	CASSKAGGISAHEQYF	TGTGCCAGCAGCAAAGCGGGCGGGATCTCAGCCCACGAGCAGTACTTC
TRBD1	TRBJ1-1	TRBV5-1	.	CASTPTLDRGTEAFF	TGCGCCAGCACCCCGACTCTGGACAGGGGCACTGAAGCTTTCTTT
.	TRBJ2-3	TRBV11-2	.	CASATRQRASDTQYF	TGTGCCAGCGCGACCCGACAGAGAGCTTCAGATACGCAGTATTTT
TRBD1	TRBJ1-2	TRBV9	.	CASSVVGTGQGYTF	TGTGCCAGCAGCGTAGTTGGGACAGGGCAGGGCTACACCTTC
.	TRBJ2-5	TRBV7-2	.	CASSPGAIAQETQYF	TGTGCCAGCAGCCCAGGGGCTATCGCGCAAGAGACCCAGTACTTC
TRBD1	TRBJ2-1	TRBV7-2	.	CASSHPRTGWYEQFF	TGTGCCAGCAGCCACCCGCGGACAGGGTGGTATGAGCAGTTCTTC
.	TRBJ2-1	TRBV5-4	.	CASSPDSVNNEQFF	TGTGCCAGCAGCCCCGACTCCGTCAACAATGAGCAGTTCTTC
.	TRBJ2-1	TRBV20-1	.	CSATNDWEQFF	TGCAGTGCTACCAACGACTGGGAGCAGTTCTTC
.	TRBJ1-5	TRBV6-7	.	CASSYVQSKSQPQHF	TGTGCCAGCAGTTACGTGCAATCCAAGAGTCAGCCCCAGCATTTT
.	TRBJ2-2	TRBV4-1	.	CASSQRWRTGELFF	TGCGCCAGCAGCCAAAGATGGCGGACCGGGGAGCTGTTTTTT
.	TRBJ1-5	TRBV7-2	.	CASSSMGQGQPQHF	TGTGCCAGCAGCTCGATGGGGCAGGGTCAGCCCCAGCATTTT
.	TRBJ2-7	TRBV19	.	CASSISVGETGPYEQYF	TGTGCCAGTAGTATCTCGGTGGGAGAGACAGGCCCCTACGAGCAGTACTTC
.	TRBJ2-2	TRBV29-1	.	CSATPSGNTGELFF	TGCAGCGCAACTCCGTCCGGGAACACCGGGGAGCTGTTTTTT
.	TRBJ1-1	TRBV7-3	.	CASSLGGGLTEAFF	TGTGCCAGCAGCCTAGGGGGTGGATTGACTGAAGCTTTCTTT
TRBD1	TRBJ1-1	TRBV7-6	many	CASSRTGGNTEAFF	TGTGCCAGCAGCCGGACAGGGGGGAACACTGAAGCTTTCTTT
.	TRBJ2-1	TRBV7-2	.	CASSLEATSYNEQFF	TGTGCCAGCAGCTTAGAAGCTACCTCCTACAATGAGCAGTTCTTC
TRBD2	TRBJ2-2	TRBV4-1	.	CASSGVGLNTGELFF	TGCGCCAGCAGCGGGGTGGGACTAAACACCGGGGAGCTGTTTTTT
.	TRBJ2-7	TRBV28	.	CASSSGTRRFYEQYF	TGTGCCAGCAGCTCCGGGACACGACGGTTCTACGAGCAGTACTTC
.	TRBJ2-3	TRBV7-2	few	CASSLGGGITSTDTQYF	TGTGCCAGCAGTCTAGGGGGGGGTATCACTAGCACAGATACGCAGTATTTT
TRBD1	TRBJ2-5	TRBV2	.	CASSVTPQEDRAKETQYF	TGTGCCAGCAGTGTAACCCCACAAGAGGACAGGGCGAAAGAGACCCAGTACTTC
.	TRBJ2-7	TRBV13	.	CASSFVAGPSYEQYF	TGTGCCAGCAGCTTCGTCGCGGGTCCATCATACGAGCAGTACTTC
.	TRBJ2-4	TRBV11-2	once	CASSLAGQVNIQYF	TGTGCCAGCAGCTTAGCTGGACAAGTAAACATTCAGTACTTC
TRBD2	TRBJ2-4	TRBV28	.	CASSFPTGLAGVGGNIQYF	TGTGCCAGCAGTTTCCCCACGGGACTAGCGGGAGTGGGAGGGAACATTCAGTACTTC
TRBD1	TRBJ1-5	TRBV30	.	CAWRPLDRPRNSGQPQHF	TGTGCCTGGAGGCCATTGGACAGGCCTCGAAATTCGGGTCAGCCCCAGCATTTT
TRBD1	TRBJ1-5	TRBV9	.	CASSVGQGGGNQPQHF	TGTGCCAGCAGCGTAGGACAGGGAGGAGGCAATCAGCCCCAGCATTTT